This T cell receptor beta chain was observed in a study of T cells in localized non-small cell lung cancer. Study-wide points: Clonality peaked in uninvolved adjacent lung rather than tumor.

The table lists this clone with a count of one. Its antigen is as yet unknown. V lost 1 base to trimming and J lost 1 base, with 9 bases between them. This CDR3 is built from 15 residues. Germline CDR1 is SGHDN and CDR2 is FVKESK. Libraries were prepared by immunoSEQ multiplex PCR; TCRdb keeps only in-frame clonotypes and omits some of them. The sample includes about 26,000 clones, around 85% of them seen just once. The chain employs TRBV14 and TRBJ2-3; no clear D gene. This TCR was recovered from a man between 40 and 75 years old with stage III squamous cell lung carcinoma. Sequenced here: peripheral blood, sampled before any cancer treatment. CDR3 sequence reads: CASSQAWPGTDTQYF. The CDR3 DNA is TGTGCCAGCAGCCAAGCGTGGCCCGGCACAGATACGCAGTATTTT.